Presented here are 9 T cell receptor beta chains from one specimen sequenced in a study of blood T cell repertoires in COVID-19. The repertoire was sequenced with immunoSEQ multiplex PCR; TCRdb's copy has only in-frame clones and lacks some. Of about 72,000 clones in the sample, about 80% were seen once. Sequencing input: peripheral blood. These receptors all stem from a human donor in a cohort sampled during active COVID-19.

The table lists this clone with a few counts. The genes are TRBV5-4 and TRBJ1-6; possible D gene TRBD1, 5 bases. CDR1 and CDR2 (germline): SGHNT, YYREEE (reference sequence). The CDR3 contains 15 residues. V lost 5 bases to trimming and J lost 7 bases, with 16 bases between them. As DNA, the CDR3 is TGTGCCAGCAGTACCCCCCCTCAGGGAAATTCACCCCTCCACTTT. Translation: CASSTPPQGNSPLHF.

This clone has only a few counts. This chain links TRBV28 with TRBJ1-4, with TRBD1 matching over 9 bases. The CDR3 is 14 residues long. In germline, CDR1 is MDHEN, CDR2 SYDVKM. Trimming at V came to 5 bases and at J to 8 bases, leaving 6 bases not matched to a gene. CDR3 amino acids: CASSQQGASEKLFF. DNA of the CDR3: TGTGCCAGCAGTCAACAGGGGGCTTCCGAAAAACTGTTTTTT.

This chain connects TRBV5-4 to TRBJ1-3; 8 nucleotides match TRBD1. CDR1 is SGHNT, CDR2 YYREEE, per germline (reference sequence). J was trimmed by 2 bases and V by 4 bases; bases with no gene match: 8. There are 16 residues in the CDR3. For the CDR3, the DNA is TGTGCCAGCAGCGCGGAAGGACAGGGTACTGGAAACACCATATATTTT. Encoded protein: CASSAEGQGTGNTIYF.

This rearrangement joins TRBV15 to TRBJ2-6; D unclear. Germline CDR1 is LNHNV and CDR2 is YYDKDF (reference sequence). V lost 1 base and J 4 bases, leaving 8 bases between the germline ends. The CDR3 contains 15 residues. CDR3 region: CATSRARFGANVLTF. The CDR3 DNA follows: TGTGCCACCAGCAGAGCTAGGTTCGGGGCCAACGTCCTGACTTTC.

This rearrangement joins TRBV2 to TRBJ2-3; 8 bases fit TRBD2. The germline V gene encodes CDR1 SNHLY and CDR2 FYNNEI. Unmatched junction bases numbered 6, after V lost 6 bases and J lost 4 bases. The CDR3 extends over 14 amino acids. DNA for the CDR3: TGTGCCAGCAGCGAGGGACTAGGCGCAGATACGCAGTATTTT. It is translated as CASSEGLGADTQYF.

This clone was observed a few times. The chain employs TRBV12-5 and TRBJ1-2; D is ambiguous. Germline V lookup: CDR1 LGHNT, CDR2 FRNRAP. The CDR3 is 14 amino acids. Trimming left V 1 base short and J 4 bases short, with 10 bases between. CDR3 bases: TGTGCTAGTGGTTTGGGAAGACTGGGCTATGGCTACACCTTC. Translation: CASGLGRLGYGYTF.

This sequence joins TRBV4-1 and TRBJ2-7; a weak D match, TRBD1 (6 bases). The CDR3 runs 14 residues. Trimming stripped 4 bases from V and 4 bases from J, with 14 bases between. From germline, CDR1 is MGHRA and CDR2 YSYEKL. The CDR3 region is CASSLQDTGYEQYF. The CDR3 nucleotides are TGCGCCAGCAGCCTACAAGACACAGGGTACGAGCAGTACTTC.

The CDR3 protein is CASSTQYNQPQHF. For the CDR3, the DNA is TGTGCCAGTAGTACGCAGTACAATCAGCCCCAGCATTTT. The V gene is TRBV19, the J gene TRBJ1-5, with D hard to call. Trimming shortened V by 4 bases and J by 3 bases, and 7 bases separated the two germline ends. Germline CDR1 and CDR2: LNHDA and SQIVND (reference sequence). The length of the CDR3 is 13 residues.

The chain has TRBV5-5 and TRBJ1-4; no firm D call. Germline-derived CDR1 and CDR2 are SGHKS and YYEKEE (reference sequence). V dropped 4 bases and J dropped 5 bases, with 18 bases sitting between them. This CDR3 region has 16 residues. The CDR3: CASSVREAGENEKLFF. The CDR3 bases are TGTGCCAGCAGCGTGAGAGAAGCCGGGGAAAATGAAAAACTGTTTTTT.